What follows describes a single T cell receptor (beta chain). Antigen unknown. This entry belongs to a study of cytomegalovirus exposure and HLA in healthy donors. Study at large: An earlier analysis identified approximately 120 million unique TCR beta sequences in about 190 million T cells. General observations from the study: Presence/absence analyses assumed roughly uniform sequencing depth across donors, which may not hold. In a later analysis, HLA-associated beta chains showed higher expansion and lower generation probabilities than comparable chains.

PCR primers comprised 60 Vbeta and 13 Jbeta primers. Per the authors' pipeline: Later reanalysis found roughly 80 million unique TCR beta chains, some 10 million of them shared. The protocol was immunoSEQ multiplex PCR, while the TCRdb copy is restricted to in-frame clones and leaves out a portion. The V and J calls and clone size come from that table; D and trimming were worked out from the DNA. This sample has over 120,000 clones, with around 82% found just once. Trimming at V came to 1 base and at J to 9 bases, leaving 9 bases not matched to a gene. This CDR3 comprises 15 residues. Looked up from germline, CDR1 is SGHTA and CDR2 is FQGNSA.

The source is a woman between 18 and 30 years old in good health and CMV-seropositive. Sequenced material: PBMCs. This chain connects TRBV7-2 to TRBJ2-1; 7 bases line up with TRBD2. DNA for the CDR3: TGTGCCAGCAGCTTAGTCCCGCTCGCGGGGGTTGAGCAGTTCTTC. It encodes CASSLVPLAGVEQFF.